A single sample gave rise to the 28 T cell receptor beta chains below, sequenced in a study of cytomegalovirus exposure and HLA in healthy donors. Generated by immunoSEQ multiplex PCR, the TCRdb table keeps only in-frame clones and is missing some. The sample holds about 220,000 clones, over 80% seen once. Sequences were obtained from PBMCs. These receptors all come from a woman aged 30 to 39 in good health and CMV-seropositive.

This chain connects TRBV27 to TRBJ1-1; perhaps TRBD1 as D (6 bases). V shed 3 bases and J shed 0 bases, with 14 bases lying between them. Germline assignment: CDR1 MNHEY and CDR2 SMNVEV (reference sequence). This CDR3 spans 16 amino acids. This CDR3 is CASSFSRGDMNTEAFF. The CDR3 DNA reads TGTGCCAGCAGTTTCAGCAGGGGCGACATGAACACTGAAGCTTTCTTT.

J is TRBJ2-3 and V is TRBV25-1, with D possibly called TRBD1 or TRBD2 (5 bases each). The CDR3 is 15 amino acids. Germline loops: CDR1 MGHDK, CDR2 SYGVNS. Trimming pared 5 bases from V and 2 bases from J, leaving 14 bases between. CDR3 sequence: CASSRQGRPTDTQYF. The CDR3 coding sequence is TGTGCCAGCAGTAGGCAGGGACGTCCCACAGATACGCAGTATTTT.

For the CDR3, the DNA is TGCAGCGTTGTATTAACGGGATCGAACACCGGGGAGCTGTTTTTT. It codes for CSVVLTGSNTGELFF. This chain joins TRBV29-1 and TRBJ2-2, with a tentative D call TRBD2 (5 bases). Per the germline V gene, CDR1 is SQVTM and CDR2 is ANQGSEA. Trimming took 4 bases from V and 0 from J, leaving 12 bases between them. The CDR3 totals 15 residues.

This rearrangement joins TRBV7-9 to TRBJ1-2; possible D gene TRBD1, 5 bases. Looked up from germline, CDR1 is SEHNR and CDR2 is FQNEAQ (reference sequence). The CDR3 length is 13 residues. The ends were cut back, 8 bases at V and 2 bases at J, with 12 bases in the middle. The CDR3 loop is CASPREGNYGYTF. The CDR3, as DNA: TGTGCCAGCCCCCGGGAGGGGAACTATGGCTACACCTTC. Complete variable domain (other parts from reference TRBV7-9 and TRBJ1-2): DTGVSQNPRHKITKRGQNVTFRCDPISEHNRLYWYRQTLGQGPEFLTYFQNEAQLEKSRLLSDRFSAERPKGSFSTLEIQRTEQGDSAMYLCASPREGNYGYTFGSGTRLTVV.

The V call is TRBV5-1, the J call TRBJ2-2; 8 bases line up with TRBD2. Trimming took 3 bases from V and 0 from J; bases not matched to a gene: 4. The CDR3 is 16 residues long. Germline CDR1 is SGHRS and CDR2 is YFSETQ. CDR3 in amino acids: CASSYLRGANTGELFF. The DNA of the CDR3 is TGCGCCAGCAGCTACCTGCGGGGGGCGAACACCGGGGAGCTGTTTTTT. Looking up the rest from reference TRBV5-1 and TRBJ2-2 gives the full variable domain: KAGVTQTPRYLIKTRGQQVTLSCSPISGHRSVSWYQQTPGQGLQFLFEYFSETQRNKGNFPGRFSGRQFSNSRSEMNVSTLELGDSALYLCASSYLRGANTGELFFGEGSRLTVL.

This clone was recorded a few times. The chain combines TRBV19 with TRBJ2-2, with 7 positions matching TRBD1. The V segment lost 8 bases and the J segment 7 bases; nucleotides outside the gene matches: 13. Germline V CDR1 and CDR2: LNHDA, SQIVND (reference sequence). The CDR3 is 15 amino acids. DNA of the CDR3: TGTGCCAGTTCTGACAGGGTTAATGTATACGGGGAGCTGTTTTTT. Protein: CASSDRVNVYGELFF.

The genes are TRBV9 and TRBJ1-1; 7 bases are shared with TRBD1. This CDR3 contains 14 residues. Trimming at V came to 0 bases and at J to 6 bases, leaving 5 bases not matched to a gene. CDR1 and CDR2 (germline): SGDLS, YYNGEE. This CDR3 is CASSVGQGRAEAFF. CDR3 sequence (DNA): TGTGCCAGCAGCGTAGGACAGGGTCGGGCTGAAGCTTTCTTT.

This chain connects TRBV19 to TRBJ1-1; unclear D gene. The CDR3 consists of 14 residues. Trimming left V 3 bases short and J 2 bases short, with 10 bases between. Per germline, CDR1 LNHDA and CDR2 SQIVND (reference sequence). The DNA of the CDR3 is TGTGCCAGTAGTATGAGGGCCCCCAACACTGAAGCTTTCTTT. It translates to CASSMRAPNTEAFF.

The DNA of the CDR3 is TGTGCCAGCAGTTTTACAGGGAACTATGGCTACACCTTC. This gives the protein CASSFTGNYGYTF. This chain joins TRBV6-1 and TRBJ1-2, with D tentatively TRBD1 (6 bases). V was cut by 5 bases and J by 2 bases, with 9 bases left in between. The V gene's germline CDR1 is MNHNS and CDR2 SASEGT. The CDR3 is made up of 13 amino acids.

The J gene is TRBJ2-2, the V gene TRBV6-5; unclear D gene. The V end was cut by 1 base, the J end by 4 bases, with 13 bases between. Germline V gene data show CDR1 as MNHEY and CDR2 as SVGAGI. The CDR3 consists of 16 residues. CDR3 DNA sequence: TGTGCCAGCAGTTACTATCCTACCGGGCCCACCGGGGAGCTGTTTTTT. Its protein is CASSYYPTGPTGELFF.

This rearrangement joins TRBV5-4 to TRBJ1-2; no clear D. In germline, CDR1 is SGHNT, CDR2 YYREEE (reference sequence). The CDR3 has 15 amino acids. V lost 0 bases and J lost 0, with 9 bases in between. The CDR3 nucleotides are TGTGCCAGCAGCTTGGAGCGTCACACTAACTATGGCTACACCTTC. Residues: CASSLERHTNYGYTF.

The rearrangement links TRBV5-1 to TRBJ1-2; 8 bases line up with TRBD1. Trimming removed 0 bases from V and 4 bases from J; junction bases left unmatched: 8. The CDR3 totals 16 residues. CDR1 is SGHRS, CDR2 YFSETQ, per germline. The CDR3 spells CASSLGRDRLVYGYTF. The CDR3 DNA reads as TGCGCCAGCAGCTTGGGTCGGGACAGGTTGGTCTATGGCTACACCTTC. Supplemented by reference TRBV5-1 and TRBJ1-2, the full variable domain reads KAGVTQTPRYLIKTRGQQVTLSCSPISGHRSVSWYQQTPGQGLQFLFEYFSETQRNKGNFPGRFSGRQFSNSRSEMNVSTLELGDSALYLCASSLGRDRLVYGYTFGSGTRLTVV.

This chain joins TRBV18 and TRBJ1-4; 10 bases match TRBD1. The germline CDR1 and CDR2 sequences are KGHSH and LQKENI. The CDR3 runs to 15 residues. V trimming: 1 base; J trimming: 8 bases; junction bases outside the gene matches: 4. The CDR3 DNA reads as TGTGCCAGCTCACCACGGACAGGGGGTAGGGAAAAACTGTTTTTT. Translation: CASSPRTGGREKLFF.

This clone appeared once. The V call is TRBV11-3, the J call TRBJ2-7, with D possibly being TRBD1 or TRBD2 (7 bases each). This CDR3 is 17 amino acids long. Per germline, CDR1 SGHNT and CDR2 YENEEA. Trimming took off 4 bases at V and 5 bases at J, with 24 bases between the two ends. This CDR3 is CASSSEYSSGRGNEQYF. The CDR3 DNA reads TGTGCCAGCAGCTCCGAATATTCTAGCGGCAGGGGGAACGAGCAGTACTTC.

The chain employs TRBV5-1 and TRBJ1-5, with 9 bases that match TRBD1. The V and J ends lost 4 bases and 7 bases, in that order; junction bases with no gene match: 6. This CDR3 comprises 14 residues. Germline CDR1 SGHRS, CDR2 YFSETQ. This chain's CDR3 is CASSPGTGSQPQHF. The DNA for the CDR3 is TGCGCCAGCAGCCCAGGGACAGGGAGCCAGCCCCAGCATTTT.

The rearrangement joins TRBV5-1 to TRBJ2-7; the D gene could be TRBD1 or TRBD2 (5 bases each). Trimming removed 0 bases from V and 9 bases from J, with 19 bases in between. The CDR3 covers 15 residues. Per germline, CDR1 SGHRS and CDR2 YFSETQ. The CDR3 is CASSLGDGEYEWQYF. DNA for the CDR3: TGCGCCAGCAGCTTGGGGGACGGAGAGTACGAGTGGCAGTACTTC.

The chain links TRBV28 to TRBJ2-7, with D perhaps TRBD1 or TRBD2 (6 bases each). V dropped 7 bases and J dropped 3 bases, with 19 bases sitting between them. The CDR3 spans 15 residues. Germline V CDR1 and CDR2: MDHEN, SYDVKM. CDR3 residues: CASTESGGIGYEQYF. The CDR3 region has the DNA TGTGCCAGCACCGAATCCGGGGGCATAGGCTACGAGCAGTACTTC.

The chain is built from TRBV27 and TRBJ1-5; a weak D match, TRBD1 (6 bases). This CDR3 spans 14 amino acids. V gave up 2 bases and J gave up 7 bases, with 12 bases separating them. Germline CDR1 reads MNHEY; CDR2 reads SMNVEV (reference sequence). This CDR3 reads CASSLMGQGQPQHF. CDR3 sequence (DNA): TGTGCCAGCAGTTTAATGGGGCAGGGGCAGCCCCAGCATTTT.

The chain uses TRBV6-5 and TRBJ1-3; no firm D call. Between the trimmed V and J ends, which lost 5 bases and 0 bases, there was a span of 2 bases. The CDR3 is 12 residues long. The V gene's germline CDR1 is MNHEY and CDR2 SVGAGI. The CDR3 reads CASSTSGNTIYF. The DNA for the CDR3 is TGTGCCAGCAGTACCTCTGGAAACACCATATATTTT.

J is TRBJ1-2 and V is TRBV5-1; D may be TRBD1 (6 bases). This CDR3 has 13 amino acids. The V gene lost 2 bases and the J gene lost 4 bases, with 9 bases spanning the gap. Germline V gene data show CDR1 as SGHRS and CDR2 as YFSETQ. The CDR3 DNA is TGCGCCAGCAGCTTACAGGGCGCCTATGGCTACACCTTC. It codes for CASSLQGAYGYTF.

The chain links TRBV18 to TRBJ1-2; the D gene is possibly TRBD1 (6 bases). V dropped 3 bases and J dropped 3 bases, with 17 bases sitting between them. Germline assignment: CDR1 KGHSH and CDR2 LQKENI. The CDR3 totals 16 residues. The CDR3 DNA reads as TGTGCCAGCTCACCCGTCCCGGGACACGGATACTATGGCTACACCTTC. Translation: CASSPVPGHGYYGYTF.

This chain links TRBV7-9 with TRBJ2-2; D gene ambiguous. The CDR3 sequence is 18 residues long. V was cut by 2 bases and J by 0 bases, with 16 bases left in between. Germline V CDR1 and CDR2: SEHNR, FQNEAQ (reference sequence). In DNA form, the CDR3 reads TGTGCCAGCAGCTTAAGAGTTCGGCATCCTGCGAACACCGGGGAGCTGTTTTTT. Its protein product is CASSLRVRHPANTGELFF.

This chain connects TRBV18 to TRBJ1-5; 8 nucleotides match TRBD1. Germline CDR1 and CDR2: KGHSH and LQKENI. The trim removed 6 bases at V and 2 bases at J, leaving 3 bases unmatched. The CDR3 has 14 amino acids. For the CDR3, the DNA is TGTGCCAGCTCGCCGACAGGGGGCAATCAGCCCCAGCATTTT. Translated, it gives CASSPTGGNQPQHF.

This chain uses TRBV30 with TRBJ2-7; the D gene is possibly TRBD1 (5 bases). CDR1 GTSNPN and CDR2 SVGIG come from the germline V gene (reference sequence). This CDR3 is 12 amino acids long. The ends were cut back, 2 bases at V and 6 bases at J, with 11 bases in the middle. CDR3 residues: CAWSKGIGEQYF. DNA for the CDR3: TGTGCCTGGAGTAAGGGGATTGGCGAGCAGTACTTC.

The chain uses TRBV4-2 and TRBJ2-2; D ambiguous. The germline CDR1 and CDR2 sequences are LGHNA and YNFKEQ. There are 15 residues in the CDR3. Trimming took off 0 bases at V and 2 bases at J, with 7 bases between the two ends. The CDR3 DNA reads TGTGCCAGCAGCCAAGAACTCTCCAACACCGGGGAGCTGTTTTTT. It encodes CASSQELSNTGELFF.

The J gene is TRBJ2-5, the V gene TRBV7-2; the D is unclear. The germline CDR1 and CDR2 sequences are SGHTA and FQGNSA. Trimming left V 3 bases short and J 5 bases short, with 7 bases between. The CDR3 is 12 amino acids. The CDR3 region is CASSFSVETQYF. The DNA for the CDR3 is TGTGCCAGCAGCTTCTCGGTTGAGACCCAGTACTTC.

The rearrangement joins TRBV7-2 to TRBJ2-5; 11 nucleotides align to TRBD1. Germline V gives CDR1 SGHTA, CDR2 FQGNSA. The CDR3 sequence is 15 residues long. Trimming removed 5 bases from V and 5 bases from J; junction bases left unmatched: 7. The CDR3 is CASSLRDRGWETQYF. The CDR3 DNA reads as TGTGCCAGCAGCCTTCGGGACAGGGGGTGGGAGACCCAGTACTTC.

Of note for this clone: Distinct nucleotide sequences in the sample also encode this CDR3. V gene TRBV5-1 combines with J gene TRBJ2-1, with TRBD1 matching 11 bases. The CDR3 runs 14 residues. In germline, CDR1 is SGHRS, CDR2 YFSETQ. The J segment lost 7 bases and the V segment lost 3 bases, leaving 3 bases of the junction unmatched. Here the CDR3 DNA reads TGCGCCAGCAGCTCGGGGACAGGGGGGAATGAGCAGTTCTTC. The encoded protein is CASSSGTGGNEQFF. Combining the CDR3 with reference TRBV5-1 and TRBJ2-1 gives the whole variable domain KAGVTQTPRYLIKTRGQQVTLSCSPISGHRSVSWYQQTPGQGLQFLFEYFSETQRNKGNFPGRFSGRQFSNSRSEMNVSTLELGDSALYLCASSSGTGGNEQFFGPGTRLTVL.